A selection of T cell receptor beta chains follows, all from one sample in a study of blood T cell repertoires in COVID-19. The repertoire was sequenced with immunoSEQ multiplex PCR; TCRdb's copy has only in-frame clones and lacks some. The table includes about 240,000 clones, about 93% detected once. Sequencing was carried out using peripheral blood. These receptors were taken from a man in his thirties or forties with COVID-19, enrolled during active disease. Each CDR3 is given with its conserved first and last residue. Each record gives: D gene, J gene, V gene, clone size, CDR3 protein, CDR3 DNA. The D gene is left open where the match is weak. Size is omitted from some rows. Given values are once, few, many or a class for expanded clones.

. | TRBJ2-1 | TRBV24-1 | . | CATSDSTSFYNEQFF | TGTGCCACCAGTGACTCTACTAGCTTTTACAATGAGCAGTTCTTC
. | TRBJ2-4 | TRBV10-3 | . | CATGRTYQAKNIQYF | TGTGCCACCGGAAGGACTTATCAAGCCAAAAACATTCAGTACTTC
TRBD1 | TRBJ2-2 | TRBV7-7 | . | CASRPWDSLGTGELFF | TGTGCCAGCAGACCTTGGGACAGCCTAGGTACCGGGGAGCTGTTTTTT
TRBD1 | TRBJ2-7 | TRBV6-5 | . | CASSYDGTGEYEQYF | TGTGCCAGCAGTTACGATGGGACAGGAGAATACGAGCAGTACTTC
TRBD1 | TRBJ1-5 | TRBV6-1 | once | CASSEGTTGRQPQHF | TGTGCCAGCAGTGAAGGCACGACAGGGAGGCAGCCCCAGCATTTT
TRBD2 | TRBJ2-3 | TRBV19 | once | CAAASGAVTDTQYF | TGTGCCGCAGCTAGCGGGGCGGTAACAGATACGCAGTATTTT
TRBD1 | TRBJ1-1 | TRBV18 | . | CASSPPRQGIYTTEAFF | TGTGCCAGCTCACCACCCCGACAGGGGATCTACACCACTGAAGCTTTCTTT
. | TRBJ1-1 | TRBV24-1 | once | CATLGRRNTEAFF | TGTGCCACCCTTGGGAGGAGGAACACTGAAGCTTTCTTT
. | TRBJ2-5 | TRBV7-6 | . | CASSTIDKETQYF | TGTGCCAGCAGCACGATAGATAAAGAGACCCAGTACTTC
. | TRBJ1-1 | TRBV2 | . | CASSSNRARGTEAFF | TGTGCCAGCAGCTCCAACAGGGCCCGTGGGACTGAAGCTTTCTTT
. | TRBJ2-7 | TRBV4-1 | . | CASSQVDGSSYEQYF | TGCGCCAGCAGCCAAGTGGATGGGAGCTCCTACGAGCAGTACTTC
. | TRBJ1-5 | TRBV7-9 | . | CASSLGQANQPQHF | TGTGCCAGCAGCTTAGGGCAGGCGAATCAGCCCCAGCATTTT
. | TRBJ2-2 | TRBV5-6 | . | CASSLVAGDTGELFF | TGTGCCAGCAGCTTGGTAGCCGGGGACACCGGGGAGCTGTTTTTT
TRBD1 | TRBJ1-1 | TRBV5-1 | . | CASSLGLRDRPPEAFF | TGCGCCAGCAGCCTAGGCCTCCGGGACAGGCCCCCTGAAGCTTTCTTT
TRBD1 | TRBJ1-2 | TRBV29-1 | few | CSVVQGTYGYTF | TGCAGCGTTGTACAGGGGACATATGGCTACACCTTC
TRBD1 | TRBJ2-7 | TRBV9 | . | CASSQSPGGAGEQYF | TGTGCCAGCAGCCAATCACCAGGGGGCGCGGGCGAGCAGTACTTC
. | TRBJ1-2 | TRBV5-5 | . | CASSLDRIKYGYTF | TGTGCCAGCAGCTTGGACAGGATAAAATATGGCTACACCTTC
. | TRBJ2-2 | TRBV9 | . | CASSVSVTANTGELFF | TGTGCCAGCAGCGTCTCGGTTACCGCGAACACCGGGGAGCTGTTTTTT
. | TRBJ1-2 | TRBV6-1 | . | CASSEAEQVYGYTF | TGTGCCAGCAGTGAAGCTGAGCAAGTCTATGGCTACACCTTC
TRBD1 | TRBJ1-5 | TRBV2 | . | CASTGQGIQPQHF | TGTGCCAGTACGGGACAGGGGATCCAGCCCCAGCATTTT
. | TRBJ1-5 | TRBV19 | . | CASSIGQNQPQHF | TGTGCCAGTAGTATAGGACAGAATCAGCCCCAGCATTTT
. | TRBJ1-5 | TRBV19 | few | CASSIDHQDQPQHF | TGTGCCAGTAGTATAGATCATCAGGATCAGCCCCAGCATTTT